The clone carrying this T cell receptor (beta chain) appeared a few times. Its antigen is not known. The data stem from a study of T-cell memory formation after mild COVID-19. Study-level points and caveats: What remained unconfirmed was the SARS-CoV-2 specificity of second-wave clones peaking on day 37.

The V end was cut by 6 bases, the J end by 0 bases, with 15 bases between. The CDR3 length is 17 residues. TCRdb re-analysed the 5' RACE reads in MiXCR, keeping a single row per CDR3 protein. The sample contains about 340,000 distinct CDR3 sequences, approximately 15% of which appear only once. Sequencing was done on a sample of PBMCs or a T cell subset sorted from them (not recorded which). This TCR was sampled from a young man who had mild COVID-19 (a few samples of this study predate the infection). Cell type and time point are not known. This chain uses TRBV12-3 or TRBV12-4 with TRBJ2-6; D is tentatively TRBD1 or TRBD2 (5 bases each). The DNA of the CDR3 is TGTGCCAGCAGGCTGGGACGGACGAACTCTGGGGCCAACGTCCTGACTTTC. Translating gives CASRLGRTNSGANVLTF.